A single sample gave rise to the 3 T cell receptor beta chains below, sequenced in a study of T-cell reconstitution after alpha-beta-depleted transplantation in children. Researchers prepared the TCRbeta library using unique molecular identifiers, the study reports. From the PCR reads, TCRdb called clonotypes with MiXCR, one entry per CDR3 protein. Here the sample spans 400,000 to 550,000 distinct CDR3 sequences, about 11% being singletons. The sample in question was PBMCs, obtained before TCRalphabeta/CD19-depleted stem cell transplant. The source is a child younger than 10 with inherited bone marrow failure, due to receive a stem cell transplant.

At least ten counts were recorded for this clonotype. The chain joins TRBV5-1 to TRBJ2-7; 10 nucleotides align to TRBD1. From germline, CDR1 is SGHRS and CDR2 YFSETQ. Trimming cost V 7 bases and J 6 bases; bases outside gene matches: 7. The CDR3 extends over 13 amino acids. The CDR3 DNA reads as TGCGCCAGCCGACAGGGGGCGTTGGGCGAGCAGTACTTC. It yields the protein CASRQGALGEQYF.

This clonotype showed up many times. V and J are TRBV11-2 and TRBJ2-1; 8 nucleotides agree with TRBD2. The CDR3 has 15 residues. Germline V gene data show CDR1 as SGHAT and CDR2 as FQNNGV. With 4 bases clipped from V and 8 bases from J, the junction kept 10 bases outside the gene matches. For the CDR3, the DNA is TGTGCCAGCAGCTGGGGACCCAGCGGGAGCGATGAGCAGTTCTTC. It specifies CASSWGPSGSDEQFF.

V gene TRBV20-1 combines with J gene TRBJ2-1; D possibly matches TRBD1 or TRBD2 (5 bases each). Germline CDR1 and CDR2: DFQATT and SNEGSKA (reference sequence). V lost 5 bases and J 11 bases, leaving 22 bases between the germline ends. The CDR3 contains 14 residues. The CDR3 DNA is TGCAGTGCTCCCCGGGACCCCTCCTGGCAAAAGCAGTTCTTC. Translated: CSAPRDPSWQKQFF.